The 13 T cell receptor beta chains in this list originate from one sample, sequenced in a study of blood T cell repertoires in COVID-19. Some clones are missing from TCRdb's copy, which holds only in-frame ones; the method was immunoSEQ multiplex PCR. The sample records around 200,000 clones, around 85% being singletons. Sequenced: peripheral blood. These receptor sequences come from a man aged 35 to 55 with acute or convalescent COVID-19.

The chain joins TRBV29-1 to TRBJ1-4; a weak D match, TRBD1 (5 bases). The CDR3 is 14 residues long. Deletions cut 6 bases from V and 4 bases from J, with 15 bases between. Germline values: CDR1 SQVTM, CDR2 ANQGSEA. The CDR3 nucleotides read TGCAGCGTCTCACTGACAGTAGTTAATGAAAAACTGTTTTTT. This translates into CSVSLTVVNEKLFF.

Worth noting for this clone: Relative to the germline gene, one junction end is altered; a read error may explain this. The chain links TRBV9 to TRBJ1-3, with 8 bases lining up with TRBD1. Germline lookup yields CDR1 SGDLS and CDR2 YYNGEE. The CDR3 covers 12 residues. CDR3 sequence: CASSGQGSTIYF. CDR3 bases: TGTGCCAGCAGTGGACAGGGAAGCACCATATATTTT.

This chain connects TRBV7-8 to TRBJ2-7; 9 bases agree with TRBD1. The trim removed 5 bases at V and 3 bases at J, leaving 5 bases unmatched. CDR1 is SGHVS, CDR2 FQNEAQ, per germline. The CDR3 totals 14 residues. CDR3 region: CASSLQGQGYEQYF. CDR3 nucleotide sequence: TGTGCCAGCAGCCTACAGGGACAGGGCTACGAGCAGTACTTC.

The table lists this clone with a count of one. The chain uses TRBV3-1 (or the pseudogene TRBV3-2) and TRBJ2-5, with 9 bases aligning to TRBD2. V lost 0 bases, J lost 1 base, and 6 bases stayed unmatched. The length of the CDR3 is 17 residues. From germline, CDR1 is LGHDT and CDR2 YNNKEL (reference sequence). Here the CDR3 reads CASSQDYSGGRQETQYF. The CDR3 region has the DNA TGTGCCAGCAGCCAAGATTACAGCGGGGGGCGCCAAGAGACCCAGTACTTC.

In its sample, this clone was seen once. CDR3 bases: TGTGCCATTGGTCACAGGGGGGACGGGGAGCTGTTTTTT. Translating it yields CAIGHRGDGELFF. The J gene is TRBJ2-2, the V gene TRBV19; TRBD1 matches at 8 bases. CDR3 length: 13 residues. The germline CDR1 and CDR2 sequences are LNHDA and SQIVND (reference sequence). Trimming removed 10 bases from V and 7 bases from J; junction bases left unmatched: 8.

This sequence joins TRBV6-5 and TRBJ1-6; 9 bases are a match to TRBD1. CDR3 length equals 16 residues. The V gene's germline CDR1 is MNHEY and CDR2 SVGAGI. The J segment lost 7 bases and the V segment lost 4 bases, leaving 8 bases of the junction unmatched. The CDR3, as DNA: TGTGCCAGCAGTTTTGGGACAGGGAGGTTGAATTCACCCCTCCACTTT. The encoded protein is CASSFGTGRLNSPLHF.

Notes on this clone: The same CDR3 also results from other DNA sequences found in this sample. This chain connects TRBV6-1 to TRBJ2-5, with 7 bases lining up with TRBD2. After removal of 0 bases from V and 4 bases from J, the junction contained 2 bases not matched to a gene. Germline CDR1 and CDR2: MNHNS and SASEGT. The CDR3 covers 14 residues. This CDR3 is CASSEAGGGETQYF. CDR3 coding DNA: TGTGCCAGCAGTGAAGCAGGCGGGGGAGAGACCCAGTACTTC.

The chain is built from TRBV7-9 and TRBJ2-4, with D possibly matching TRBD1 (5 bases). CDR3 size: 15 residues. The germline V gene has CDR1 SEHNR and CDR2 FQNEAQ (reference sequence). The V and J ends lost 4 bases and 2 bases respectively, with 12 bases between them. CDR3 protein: CASSSQGESKNIQYF. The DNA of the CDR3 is TGTGCCAGCAGCTCCCAAGGGGAATCCAAAAACATTCAGTACTTC.

CDR3 DNA sequence: TGCGCCAGCAGTAGTTTCATGAACACTGAAGCTTTCTTT. Amino acid sequence: CASSSFMNTEAFF. The V gene is TRBV5-1, the J gene TRBJ1-1, with D unresolved. Germline lookup yields CDR1 SGHRS and CDR2 YFSETQ. The CDR3 loop spans 13 amino acids. V was trimmed by 5 bases and J by 0 bases, leaving 8 bases between them.

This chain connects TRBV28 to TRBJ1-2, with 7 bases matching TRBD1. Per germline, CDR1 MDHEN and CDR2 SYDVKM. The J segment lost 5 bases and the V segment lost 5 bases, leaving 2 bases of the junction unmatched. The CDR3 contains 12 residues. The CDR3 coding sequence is TGTGCCAGCAGTCCACAGGGGTATGGCTACACCTTC. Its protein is CASSPQGYGYTF.

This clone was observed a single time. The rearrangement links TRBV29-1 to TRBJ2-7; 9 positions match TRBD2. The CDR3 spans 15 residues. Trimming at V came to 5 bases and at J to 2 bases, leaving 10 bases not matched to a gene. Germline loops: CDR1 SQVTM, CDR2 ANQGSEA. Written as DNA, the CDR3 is TGCAGCGTTAGTGGGCGGGAGGGGACCCCCTACGAGCAGTACTTC. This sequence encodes CSVSGREGTPYEQYF.

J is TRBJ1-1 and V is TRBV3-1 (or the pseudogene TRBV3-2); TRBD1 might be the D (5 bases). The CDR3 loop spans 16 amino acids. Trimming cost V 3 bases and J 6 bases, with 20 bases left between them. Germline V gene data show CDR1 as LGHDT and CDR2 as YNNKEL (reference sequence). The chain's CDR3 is CASSQIGEGMGPEAFF. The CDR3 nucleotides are TGTGCCAGCAGCCAGATCGGGGAGGGGATGGGACCTGAAGCTTTCTTT.

The CDR3 DNA is TGCGCCAGCAGCCAGGACAGGGAAGAGACCCAGTACTTC. Translating gives CASSQDREETQYF. The rearrangement uses TRBV5-1 and TRBJ2-5; 8 nucleotides line up with TRBD1. Per the germline V gene, CDR1 is SGHRS and CDR2 is YFSETQ. This CDR3 spans 13 amino acids. The V segment lost 4 bases and the J segment 3 bases; nucleotides outside the gene matches: 2.